A single sample is the source of the 12 T cell receptor beta chains below, sequenced in a study of blood T cell repertoires in COVID-19. Profiling relied on immunoSEQ multiplex PCR, and the TCRdb table lists in-frame clones only, not all of them. The data contain about 160,000 clones, 65% to 85% of them singletons. Sequenced input: PBMCs or T cells enriched from blood (not recorded which). The receptors come from a middle-aged woman with acute COVID-19.

This chain links TRBV24-1 with TRBJ2-3; TRBD1 is a possible D gene (6 bases). The germline CDR1 and CDR2 sequences are KGHDR and SFDVKD. This CDR3 comprises 16 residues. The germline V and J ends were trimmed by 4 bases and 2 bases, with 15 bases remaining between them. CDR3 protein: CATSDPSQGFTDTQYF. The CDR3 region has the DNA TGTGCCACCAGTGACCCAAGCCAGGGGTTCACAGATACGCAGTATTTT.

The chain has TRBV27 and TRBJ1-5, with 9 bases identical to TRBD1. V lost 5 bases, J lost 2 bases, and 7 bases stayed unmatched. The germline V gene encodes CDR1 MNHEY and CDR2 SMNVEV (reference sequence). This CDR3 is 16 amino acids long. CDR3 region: CASSPLGQGGNQPQHF. CDR3 bases: TGTGCCAGCAGTCCGTTGGGACAGGGAGGCAATCAGCCCCAGCATTTT.

The chain carries TRBV12-3 or TRBV12-4 and TRBJ2-7, with 8 positions matching TRBD1. The CDR3 length is 13 residues. With V trimmed by 6 bases and J by 11 bases, 12 bases remained unmatched. The chain's CDR3 is CASSTITGGRKYF. The DNA of the CDR3 is TGTGCCAGCAGCACAATTACAGGGGGTAGGAAGTACTTC.

V gene TRBV12-3 or TRBV12-4 combines with J gene TRBJ1-4; possible D gene TRBD1, 5 bases. V lost 1 base and J lost 10, with 10 bases in between. This CDR3 comprises 13 residues. CDR3 nucleotide sequence: TGTGCCAGCAGTTTAGGGGGGGGAGGAAAACTGTTTTTT. This gives the protein CASSLGGGGKLFF.

This clone was seen a few times. The chain has TRBV5-4 and TRBJ2-3; TRBD2 matches 13 bases. With V trimmed by 4 bases and J by 4 bases, 6 bases remained unmatched. The CDR3 consists of 16 residues. The V gene's germline CDR1 is SGHNT and CDR2 YYREEE (reference sequence). CDR3 nucleotide sequence: TGTGCCAGCAGCCCTCTACTAGCGGGAGGGCCAGATACGCAGTATTTT. The encoded protein is CASSPLLAGGPDTQYF.

The chain combines TRBV2 with TRBJ2-1; 8 bases match TRBD1. The CDR3 is 15 residues long. The germline V gene has CDR1 SNHLY and CDR2 FYNNEI. The trim removed 6 bases at V and 7 bases at J, leaving 11 bases unmatched. CDR3 coding DNA: TGTGCCAGCAGCCCTCCCGGGACAGGCGTAAATGAGCAGTTCTTC. Translation gives CASSPPGTGVNEQFF.

The rearrangement links TRBV19 to TRBJ2-1; TRBD1 agrees at 8 bases. Germline V CDR1 and CDR2: LNHDA, SQIVND (reference sequence). J lost 1 base, V lost 10 bases, and 9 bases had no gene match. The CDR3 sequence is 15 residues long. For the CDR3, the DNA is TGTGCCACGCGAGGGACAGGCAGTTCCTACAATGAGCAGTTCTTC. Translation gives CATRGTGSSYNEQFF. The variable domain in full, with the rest retrieved from reference TRBV19 and TRBJ2-1, is DGGITQSPKYLFRKEGQNVTLSCEQNLNHDAMYWYRQDPGQGLRLIYYSQIVNDFQKGDIAEGYSVSREKKESFPLTVTSAQKNPTAFYLCATRGTGSSYNEQFFGPGTRLTVL.

This CDR3 is CASKRTANYGYTF. The CDR3 nucleotides read TGTGCCAGCAAGAGGACAGCTAACTATGGCTACACCTTC. The chain links TRBV6-5 to TRBJ1-2; TRBD1 is a possible D gene (6 bases). Trimming took off 7 bases at V and 0 bases at J, with 9 bases between the two ends. Germline CDR1 is MNHEY and CDR2 is SVGAGI. The CDR3 totals 13 residues.

The chain joins TRBV6-1 to TRBJ1-2; no reliable D call. Germline loops: CDR1 MNHNS, CDR2 SASEGT. This CDR3 is 15 amino acids long. Between the trimmed V and J ends, which lost 1 base and 4 bases, there was a span of 13 bases. The CDR3 DNA sequence: TGTGCCAGCAGTGAAGAGGTCCCGGGTAGCTATGGCTACACCTTC. Its translation: CASSEEVPGSYGYTF.

The chain links TRBV5-6 to TRBJ1-1; D is perhaps TRBD1 (6 bases). The CDR3 has 14 amino acids. CDR1 is SGHDT and CDR2 is YYEEEE in the germline V gene. With 4 bases removed from V and 3 bases from J, the gap between germline ends came to 13 bases. The CDR3 reads CASSEDRDYTEAFF. The CDR3 coding sequence is TGTGCCAGCAGCGAGGACAGAGATTACACTGAAGCTTTCTTT.

The chain has TRBV11-3 and TRBJ2-1; maybe TRBD1 (6 bases). Between the trimmed V and J ends, which lost 5 bases and 7 bases, there was a span of 18 bases. Germline CDR1 SGHNT, CDR2 YENEEA. The length of the CDR3 is 15 residues. CDR3 sequence reads: CASSPDSATINEQFF. The DNA of the CDR3 is TGTGCCAGCAGCCCGGACAGTGCAACTATTAATGAGCAGTTCTTC.

The J gene is TRBJ1-1, the V gene TRBV5-1, with TRBD1 identical over 8 bases. Germline CDR1 is SGHRS and CDR2 is YFSETQ. Losses at the gene ends were 2 bases for V and 3 bases for J; bases not matched to a gene: 9. The CDR3 has 16 residues. The CDR3 sequence: CASSFTWTGKDTEAFF. The CDR3 bases are TGCGCCAGCAGCTTTACCTGGACAGGGAAGGACACTGAAGCTTTCTTT.